This T cell receptor (beta chain) was recovered during a study of blood T cell repertoires in COVID-19. Measured with immunoSEQ multiplex PCR; TCRdb has only the in-frame clones, and not every one. The sample comprises approximately 300,000 clones, 65% to 90% of which are singletons, and roughly a tenth rests with the top ten. Clinical histories supplied by participants themselves formed the basis of cohort assignment. Symptom resolution, clearance, or two negative PCRs marked donors in Cohort 3 as recovered. The CDR3 is made up of 14 amino acids. J was trimmed by 6 bases and V by 4 bases; bases with no gene match: 3. The germline V gene has CDR1 SGHDT and CDR2 YYEEEE.

The material sequenced was PBMCs or T cells enriched from blood (not recorded which). The chain recombines TRBV5-6 with TRBJ1-5, with 11 bases fitting TRBD1. This TCR came from a woman aged 18-35 years who had recovered from COVID-19. The CDR3 is CASSLGTGGQPQHF. The CDR3 nucleotides are TGTGCCAGCAGCCTAGGGACAGGGGGTCAGCCCCAGCATTTT.